Ten or more counts support the clone carrying this TCR beta chain. The antigen is undetermined. These data originate in a study of T-cell reconstitution after alpha-beta-depleted transplantation in children. V gave up 0 bases and J gave up 2 bases, with 9 bases separating them. The CDR3 has 15 amino acids. Germline CDR1 SGHVS, CDR2 FNYEAQ. Notes on the study in general: It was newly produced T cells that mostly accounted for T-cell counts and diversity one year after transplant.

Molecular barcoding with unique molecular identifiers was used for the TCRbeta library. Each CDR3 protein is one row after TCRdb ran MiXCR on the PCR reads. Among some 300,000 distinct CDR3 sequences listed, around a tenth were seen once. This sequence originates from a boy in the first two years of life with acute myeloid leukemia, due to receive a stem cell transplant. The chain is built from TRBV7-6 and TRBJ2-3; no definite D call. The sequenced sample was PBMCs, obtained before TCRalphabeta/CD19-depleted stem cell transplant. The CDR3 region is CASSLAELPTDTQYF. In DNA, the CDR3 is TGTGCCAGCAGCTTAGCGGAACTCCCCACAGATACGCAGTATTTT.